The 31 T cell receptor beta chains reported below all come from one sample, sequenced in a study of blood T cell repertoires in COVID-19. Repertoires were generated with immunoSEQ multiplex PCR, while TCRdb's copy carries only in-frame clones and drops some. Of 88,000 or so clones in the sample, around 89% were seen once. The sequenced sample was PBMCs or T cells enriched from blood (not recorded which). These receptors originate from a woman aged 45-65 years with acute COVID-19.

The chain is built from TRBV10-1 and TRBJ2-1; D is perhaps TRBD2 (6 bases). CDR1 and CDR2 from the germline V gene are WNHNN and SYGVQD (reference sequence). Deletions cut 0 bases from V and 0 bases from J, with 6 bases between. The CDR3 loop spans 15 amino acids. CDR3 amino acids: CASSESGGSYNEQFF. The DNA of the CDR3 is TGCGCCAGCAGTGAGTCCGGGGGCTCCTACAATGAGCAGTTCTTC.

The gene calls are TRBV11-3 and TRBJ2-1; maybe TRBD2 (5 bases). Between the trimmed V and J ends, which lost 0 bases and 6 bases, there was a span of 12 bases. Germline V gene data show CDR1 as SGHNT and CDR2 as YENEEA. The CDR3 sequence is 15 residues long. CDR3: CASSLETSFFNEQFF. DNA for the CDR3: TGTGCCAGCAGCTTAGAAACTAGTTTTTTCAATGAGCAGTTCTTC.

This chain links TRBV18 with TRBJ2-7; D perhaps matches TRBD1 (5 bases). The V gene lost 0 bases and the J gene lost 3 bases, with 15 bases spanning the gap. CDR3 length: 16 residues. Germline assignment: CDR1 KGHSH and CDR2 LQKENI. The CDR3 DNA reads as TGTGCCAGCTCACCACCTACCGCTAGAAGGGGCTACGAGCAGTACTTC. This encodes CASSPPTARRGYEQYF.

This clone was counted only a few times. V is TRBV2 and J is TRBJ2-7; 13 bases map to TRBD2. With V trimmed by 7 bases and J by 3 bases, 9 bases remained unmatched. CDR1 is SNHLY, CDR2 FYNNEI, per germline. This CDR3 has 16 residues. Here the CDR3 reads CASITTGTSGNYEQYF. The CDR3 region has the DNA TGTGCCAGCATCACAACGGGGACTAGCGGGAACTACGAGCAGTACTTC.

The chain recombines TRBV9 with TRBJ2-7, with TRBD2 identical over 10 bases. The germline gives CDR1 SGDLS, CDR2 YYNGEE. This CDR3 comprises 15 residues. J lost 7 bases, V lost 2 bases, and 9 bases had no gene match. The CDR3 DNA is TGTGCCAGCAGCGTTAGACTAGCGGGTTTGGGAGAGCAGTACTTC. Amino acid sequence: CASSVRLAGLGEQYF. The variable domain in full, completed from reference TRBV9 and TRBJ2-7, reads DSGVTQTPKHLITATGQRVTLRCSPRSGDLSVYWYQQSLDQGLQFLIQYYNGEERAKGNILERFSAQQFPDLHSELNLSSLELGDSALYFCASSVRLAGLGEQYFGPGTRLTVT.

The chain carries TRBV7-2 and TRBJ1-5; tentatively, D is TRBD1 (5 bases). The V end was cut by 1 base, the J end by 8 bases, with 12 bases between. CDR1 and CDR2 (germline): SGHTA, FQGNSA. CDR3 length: 14 residues. Here the CDR3 reads CASSLGEGREPQHF. Here the CDR3 DNA reads TGTGCCAGCAGCTTAGGGGAGGGGCGGGAGCCCCAGCATTTT. Variable domain in full (rest from reference TRBV7-2 and TRBJ1-5): GAGVSQSPSNKVTEKGKDVELRCDPISGHTALYWYRQSLGQGLEFLIYFQGNSAPDKSGLPSDRFSAERTGGSVSTLTIQRTQQEDSAVYLCASSLGEGREPQHFGDGTRLSIL.

The CDR3 nucleotides read TGTGCCAGTAGTACCCTCGGGACAGGGGGCCATCAGCCCCAGCATTTT. Translating gives CASSTLGTGGHQPQHF. This chain joins TRBV19 and TRBJ1-5; 12 bases map to TRBD1. V shed 4 bases and J 5 bases; nucleotides not matched to a gene: 6. Germline CDR1 and CDR2: LNHDA and SQIVND (reference sequence). This CDR3 contains 16 residues. The full variable domain, with the rest looked up from reference TRBV19 and TRBJ1-5, is DGGITQSPKYLFRKEGQNVTLSCEQNLNHDAMYWYRQDPGQGLRLIYYSQIVNDFQKGDIAEGYSVSREKKESFPLTVTSAQKNPTAFYLCASSTLGTGGHQPQHFGDGTRLSIL.

The V gene is TRBV19, the J gene TRBJ2-7; 10 bases align to TRBD1. Losses at the gene ends were 10 bases for V and 7 bases for J; bases not matched to a gene: 16. The CDR3 has 15 amino acids. Germline lookup yields CDR1 LNHDA and CDR2 SQIVND (reference sequence). The CDR3 loop reads CATSKTGTGVGEQYF. In nucleotides, the CDR3 is TGTGCCACCTCAAAAACCGGGACAGGGGTGGGGGAGCAGTACTTC.

The chain is built from TRBV4-1 and TRBJ2-7; TRBD1 is a possible D gene (6 bases). Germline CDR1 is MGHRA and CDR2 is YSYEKL. V was clipped by 2 bases and J by 1 base, with 15 bases between them. This CDR3 region has 16 residues. The CDR3 region has the DNA TGCGCCAGCAGCCAACCATCGACAGGACGTTCCTACGAGCAGTACTTC. It translates to CASSQPSTGRSYEQYF.

The chain is built from TRBV2 and TRBJ1-3, with D unclear. Trimming cost V 3 bases and J 3 bases, with 6 bases left between them. CDR1 is SNHLY, CDR2 FYNNEI, per germline. The length of the CDR3 is 13 residues. Here the CDR3 DNA reads TGTGCCAGCAGTGAGAACGGTGGAAACACCATATATTTT. This translates into CASSENGGNTIYF.

The V gene is TRBV28, the J gene TRBJ2-3; 8 bases line up with TRBD1. V dropped 5 bases and J dropped 2; count of bases not matched to a gene: 6. Looked up from germline, CDR1 is MDHEN and CDR2 is SYDVKM. The CDR3 spans 15 residues. The CDR3 loop reads CASSRRGPDTDTQYF. The CDR3 DNA reads TGTGCCAGCAGTCGCAGGGGGCCCGACACAGATACGCAGTATTTT.

The table lists this clone with a few counts. The chain couples TRBV30 to TRBJ2-2; 9 nucleotides line up with TRBD1. The CDR3 is 15 residues long. V shed 4 bases and J 5 bases; nucleotides not matched to a gene: 8. The germline gives CDR1 GTSNPN, CDR2 SVGIG (reference sequence). CDR3 residues: CAWIPTGGYTGELFF. In DNA form, the CDR3 reads TGTGCCTGGATCCCGACAGGGGGTTATACCGGGGAGCTGTTTTTT.

The V gene is TRBV9, the J gene TRBJ2-7; 9 bases are shared with TRBD2. This CDR3 comprises 14 residues. Germline trimming cut 3 bases from V and 3 bases from J; bases unmatched to any gene: 4. Germline assignment: CDR1 SGDLS and CDR2 YYNGEE. The CDR3: CASSANSGSYEQYF. In DNA form, the CDR3 reads TGTGCCAGCAGCGCGAATAGCGGGAGCTACGAGCAGTACTTC.

The V and J genes are TRBV29-1 and TRBJ2-1, with 10 bases that match TRBD2. The V segment lost 2 bases and the J segment 2 bases; nucleotides outside the gene matches: 12. Germline CDR1 is SQVTM and CDR2 is ANQGSEA. The CDR3 extends over 18 amino acids. CDR3 region: CSVESNRLTSGPYNEQFF. The CDR3 nucleotides are TGCAGCGTTGAAAGCAATAGGTTGACTAGCGGGCCCTACAATGAGCAGTTCTTC.

The rearrangement links TRBV27 to TRBJ1-2; D uncertain. Looked up from germline, CDR1 is MNHEY and CDR2 is SMNVEV (reference sequence). V was trimmed by 9 bases and J by 7 bases, leaving 15 bases between them. The length of the CDR3 is 12 residues. The CDR3, as DNA: TGTGCCAGTGGTTTAGGACTCGGTGGCTACACCTTC. Encoded protein: CASGLGLGGYTF.

This clone turned up a few times. The chain has TRBV5-6 and TRBJ1-2; D gene uncertain. Germline loops: CDR1 SGHDT, CDR2 YYEEEE. The CDR3 contains 13 residues. V was trimmed by 2 bases and J by 8 bases, leaving 13 bases between them. The CDR3 is CASSFLSRGGYTF. CDR3 bases: TGTGCCAGCAGCTTTTTGTCCCGTGGCGGCTACACCTTC.

The V and J genes are TRBV2 and TRBJ2-2; tentatively, D is TRBD1 (6 bases). Deletions cut 6 bases from V and 5 bases from J, with 16 bases between. This CDR3 has 15 residues. In germline, CDR1 is SNHLY, CDR2 FYNNEI. DNA of the CDR3: TGTGCCAGCAGGGCTCAGGGGCTGAGAACCGGGGAGCTGTTTTTT. It yields the protein CASRAQGLRTGELFF.

The chain recombines TRBV5-4 with TRBJ2-5, with D possibly matching TRBD2 (6 bases). CDR3 length: 13 amino acids. Germline-derived CDR1 and CDR2 are SGHNT and YYREEE (reference sequence). Trimming cost V 7 bases and J 3 bases, with 13 bases left between them. The CDR3 loop reads CASQNRTKETQYF. The CDR3 region has the DNA TGTGCCAGCCAAAACAGGACTAAAGAGACCCAGTACTTC.

V is TRBV28 and J is TRBJ2-3, with D possibly being TRBD2 (6 bases). The germline CDR1 and CDR2 sequences are MDHEN and SYDVKM. V lost 11 bases and J 4 bases, leaving 22 bases between the germline ends. The CDR3 has 15 residues. DNA of the CDR3: TGTGCCTCTACGATGGGCGGGAATCTGCCAGATACGCAGTATTTT. The encoded protein is CASTMGGNLPDTQYF.

This chain links TRBV9 with TRBJ2-6; 8 positions agree with TRBD1. Germline V gives CDR1 SGDLS, CDR2 YYNGEE. V dropped 4 bases and J dropped 2; count of bases not matched to a gene: 8. There are 17 residues in the CDR3. The DNA for the CDR3 is TGTGCCAGCAGCCCAGGGACAGGACGGGCTGGGGCCAACGTCCTGACTTTC. Translation gives CASSPGTGRAGANVLTF.

V and J are TRBV29-1 and TRBJ1-2, with 7 nucleotides matching TRBD1. CDR1 is SQVTM and CDR2 is ANQGSEA in the germline V gene. J was trimmed by 3 bases and V by 6 bases; bases with no gene match: 7. The CDR3 length is 13 residues. CDR3 DNA: TGCAGCGTCTACGACAGGGCCTACTATGGCTACACCTTC. It yields the protein CSVYDRAYYGYTF.

The chain combines TRBV7-2 with TRBJ1-2; no firm D call. V gave up 0 bases and J gave up 8 bases, with 7 bases separating them. Germline CDR1 SGHTA, CDR2 FQGNSA. CDR3 length: 12 residues. The CDR3: CASSLAGGGYTF. The CDR3 nucleotides read TGTGCCAGCAGCTTAGCGGGAGGAGGCTACACCTTC.

The V gene is TRBV25-1, the J gene TRBJ2-1; D perhaps matches TRBD2 (6 bases). CDR3 length equals 13 residues. V was shortened by 7 bases and J by 6 bases, with 13 bases between the two germline ends. Germline loops: CDR1 MGHDK, CDR2 SYGVNS. The CDR3 DNA reads as TGTGCCAGCACGCGGCCCGGGAGCAATGAGCAGTTCTTC. It specifies CASTRPGSNEQFF.

V usage is TRBV11-2 and J usage is TRBJ1-1; D not certain. The CDR3 has 12 amino acids. V lost 4 bases and J lost 8, with 11 bases in between. Germline V gene lookup returns CDR1 SGHAT and CDR2 FQNNGV. DNA of the CDR3: TGTGCCAGCAGCTCGGACTCGCTGGAAGCTTTCTTT. The encoded protein is CASSSDSLEAFF.

The V gene is TRBV19, the J gene TRBJ2-7, with 12 bases fitting TRBD2. Germline V gives CDR1 LNHDA, CDR2 SQIVND (reference sequence). There are 15 residues in the CDR3. V gave up 6 bases and J gave up 0 bases; unmatched junction bases: 3. Here the CDR3 reads CASSKTSGSSYEQYF. The CDR3 nucleotides read TGTGCCAGTAGCAAGACTAGCGGGAGCTCCTACGAGCAGTACTTC.

This sequence joins TRBV15 and TRBJ1-4, with 7 bases matching TRBD1. CDR3 length equals 15 residues. Germline V gene lookup returns CDR1 LNHNV and CDR2 YYDKDF (reference sequence). With 1 base clipped from V and 8 bases from J, the junction kept 7 bases outside the gene matches. This CDR3 is CATSRAPTGEEKLFF. The DNA of the CDR3 is TGTGCCACCAGCAGAGCTCCTACAGGGGAGGAAAAACTGTTTTTT.

This rearrangement joins TRBV9 to TRBJ1-1, with D perhaps matching TRBD1 (6 bases). CDR1 and CDR2 (germline): SGDLS, YYNGEE. The CDR3 length is 17 residues. V lost 0 bases to trimming and J lost 4 bases, with 19 bases between them. CDR3: CASSVADQTRGITEAFF. Written as DNA, the CDR3 is TGTGCCAGCAGCGTAGCGGACCAGACCAGGGGTATCACTGAAGCTTTCTTT.

The chain recombines TRBV10-3 with TRBJ1-2; TRBD1 might be the D (5 bases). V was cut by 10 bases and J by 3 bases, with 12 bases left in between. The CDR3 has 12 residues. From germline, CDR1 is ENHRY and CDR2 SYGVKD. The CDR3 coding sequence is TGTGCCACAATGCGGGGGGACTATGGCTACACCTTC. Amino acid sequence: CATMRGDYGYTF.

V usage is TRBV18 and J usage is TRBJ1-2, with 8 bases matching TRBD1. Germline V gene lookup returns CDR1 KGHSH and CDR2 LQKENI. This CDR3 is 14 amino acids long. V lost 6 bases to trimming and J lost 6 bases; unmatched junction nucleotides: 9. CDR3 sequence reads: CASSPGTGGDGYTF. The CDR3 coding sequence is TGTGCCAGCTCGCCTGGAACAGGGGGGGATGGCTACACCTTC.

The chain is built from TRBV6-5 and TRBJ2-7; D remains ambiguous. V lost 6 bases and J 2 bases, leaving 5 bases between the germline ends. Germline V lookup: CDR1 MNHEY, CDR2 SVGAGI. The CDR3 is 11 residues long. CDR3 in amino acids: CASSTAYEQYF. The CDR3 DNA is TGTGCCAGCAGCACGGCCTACGAGCAGTACTTC.

This clone has just one count. The chain combines TRBV30 with TRBJ1-1; tentatively, D is TRBD1 (6 bases). CDR1 and CDR2 (germline): GTSNPN, SVGIG (reference sequence). The CDR3 consists of 13 residues. V dropped 3 bases and J dropped 1 base, with 9 bases sitting between them. CDR3 in DNA: TGTGCCTGGAGAGGCAGGGGGAACACTGAAGCTTTCTTT. It yields the protein CAWRGRGNTEAFF.